The T cell receptor beta chain under discussion was sequenced for a study of shared clonotypes between healthy human individuals. Study findings and constraints: On the whole, naive subsets had larger estimated richness than memory subsets had. When naive CD4 clonotypes were compared across a handful of donors, around 5% were shared. The study found lower generation probabilities in non-shared clonotypes than in those shared by all four donors.

For this clone: Its matching antigen is unknown. The same CDR3 also results from other DNA sequences found in this sample.

Replicate sorted-subset PCRs were loaded with 150 to 250 ng DNA, about 30,000 T cell genomes. Sequencing used immunoSEQ multiplex PCR; TCRdb keeps in-frame clones, though not all of them. The sample yields under 2,500,000 clones, approximately 94% seen once. The CDR3 runs 15 residues. Germline CDR1 is LGHNA and CDR2 is YSLEER. Trimming took 4 bases from V and 4 from J; bases not matched to a gene: 3. The receptor's source is a man aged 18 to 30 in good health. The chain has TRBV4-3 and TRBJ2-3; 12 nucleotides match TRBD2. Sequencing was carried out using naive CD4+ T cells sorted from blood. Subset of the sample: CD45RA+ positively selected. The CDR3 reads CASSPRLAGADTQYF. In DNA, the CDR3 is TGCGCCAGCAGCCCCCGACTAGCGGGAGCAGATACGCAGTATTTT.